This TCR beta chain stems from a study of blood T cell repertoires in COVID-19. Overall study: Specimens from acute and convalescent COVID-19 originated in the United States, Italy and Spain. From T cells, B-cell-depleted T cells, or PBMCs came the material, which was cDNA or gDNA.

Germline V CDR1 and CDR2: SGHTA, FQGTGA. The trim removed 2 bases at V and 1 base at J, leaving 5 bases unmatched. The CDR3 contains 16 residues. Original processing methods: Quantification of nucleated cells was approximated via reference gene primer amplification. Sequenced by immunoSEQ multiplex PCR; TCRdb stores in-frame clones only, minus some. The D gene and trimming were derived from the DNA, and the V and J assignments and clone size from that table. The sample holds under 170,000 clones, around 86% seen once. The chain has TRBV7-3 and TRBJ2-3; 8 bases fit TRBD2. What was sequenced was peripheral blood. This TCR came from a man aged 65 to 79 with acute or convalescent COVID-19. The DNA for the CDR3 is TGTGCCAGCAGCTTACAAGCGGGAGAGGGCACAGATACGCAGTATTTT. It is translated as CASSLQAGEGTDTQYF.